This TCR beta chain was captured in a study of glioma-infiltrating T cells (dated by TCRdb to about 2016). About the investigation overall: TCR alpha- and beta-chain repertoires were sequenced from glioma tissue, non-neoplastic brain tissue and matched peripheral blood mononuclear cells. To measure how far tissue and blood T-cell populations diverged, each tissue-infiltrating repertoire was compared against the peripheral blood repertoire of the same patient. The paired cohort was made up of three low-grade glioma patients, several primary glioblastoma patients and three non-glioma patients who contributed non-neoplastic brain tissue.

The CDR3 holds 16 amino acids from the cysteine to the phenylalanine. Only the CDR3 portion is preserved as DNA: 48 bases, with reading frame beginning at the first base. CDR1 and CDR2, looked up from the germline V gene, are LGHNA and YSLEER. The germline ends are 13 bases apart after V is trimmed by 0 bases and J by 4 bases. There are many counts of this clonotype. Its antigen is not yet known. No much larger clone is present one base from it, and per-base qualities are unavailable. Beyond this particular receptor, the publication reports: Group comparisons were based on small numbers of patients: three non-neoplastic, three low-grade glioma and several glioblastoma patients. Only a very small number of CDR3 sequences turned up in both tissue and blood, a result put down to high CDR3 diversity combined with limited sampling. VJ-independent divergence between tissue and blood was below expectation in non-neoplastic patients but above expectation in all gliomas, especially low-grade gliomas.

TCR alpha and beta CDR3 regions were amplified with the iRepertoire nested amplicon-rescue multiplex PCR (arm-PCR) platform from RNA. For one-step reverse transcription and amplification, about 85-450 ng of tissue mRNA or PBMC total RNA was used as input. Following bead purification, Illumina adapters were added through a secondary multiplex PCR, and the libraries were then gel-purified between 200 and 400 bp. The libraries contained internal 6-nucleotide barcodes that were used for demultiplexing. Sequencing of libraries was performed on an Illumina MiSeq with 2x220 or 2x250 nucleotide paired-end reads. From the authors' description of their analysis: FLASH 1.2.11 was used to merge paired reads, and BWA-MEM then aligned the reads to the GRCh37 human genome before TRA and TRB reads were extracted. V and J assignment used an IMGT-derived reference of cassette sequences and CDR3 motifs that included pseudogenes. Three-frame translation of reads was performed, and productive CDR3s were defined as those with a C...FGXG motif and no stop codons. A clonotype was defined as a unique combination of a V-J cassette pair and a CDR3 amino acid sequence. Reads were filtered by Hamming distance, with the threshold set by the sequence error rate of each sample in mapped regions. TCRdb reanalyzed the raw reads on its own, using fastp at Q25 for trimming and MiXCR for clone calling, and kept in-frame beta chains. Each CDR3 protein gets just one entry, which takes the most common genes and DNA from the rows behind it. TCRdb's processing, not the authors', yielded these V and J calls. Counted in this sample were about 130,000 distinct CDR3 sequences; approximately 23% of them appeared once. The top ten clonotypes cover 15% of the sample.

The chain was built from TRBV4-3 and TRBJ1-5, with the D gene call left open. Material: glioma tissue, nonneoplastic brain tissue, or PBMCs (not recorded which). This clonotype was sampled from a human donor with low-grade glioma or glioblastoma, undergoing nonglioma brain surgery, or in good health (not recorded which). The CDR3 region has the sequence CASSQDAGSLNQPQHF. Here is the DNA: TGCGCCAGCAGCCAAGATGCAGGTTCTCTGAATCAGCCCCAGCATTTT.